This T cell receptor beta chain is from a study of T cell responses to AZD1222 COVID-19 vaccine. Trimming pared 5 bases from V and 10 bases from J, leaving 18 bases between. Germline V gene data show CDR1 as SGHTA and CDR2 as FQGNSA. The CDR3 consists of 14 residues. TCRdb keeps only in-frame clones here, not all; method: immunoSEQ multiplex PCR. The sample records 70,000 or so clones, roughly 85% being singletons. The chain recombines TRBV7-2 with TRBJ2-1, with D maybe TRBD1 (6 bases). Sample: peripheral blood, taken 28 days after the second AZD1222 dose. The TCR sequence derives from an adult who received the AZD1222 COVID-19 vaccine. The CDR3 nucleotides read TGTGCCAGCAGCCCCCCGACAGGCAGGTTAGAGCAGTTCTTC. Translation gives CASSPPTGRLEQFF. The whole variable domain, filled in from reference TRBV7-2 and TRBJ2-1, reads GAGVSQSPSNKVTEKGKDVELRCDPISGHTALYWYRQSLGQGLEFLIYFQGNSAPDKSGLPSDRFSAERTGGSVSTLTIQRTQQEDSAVYLCASSPPTGRLEQFFGPGTRLTVL.